This T cell receptor (beta chain) was captured in a study of CD8+ T cells in alopecia areata. Turning to the study itself: Oral tofacitinib (5 to 10 mg twice daily) was administered to treated patients. Tofacitinib therapy took 6 to 18 months; 6 months off drug came after. Study outcomes and limitations: Amid tofacitinib therapy, many expanded lesional clones stayed present in scalp and blood. Relative to normal scalp, lesional scalp, especially alopecia totalis/universalis, showed higher clonality.

This CDR3 is 13 amino acids long. V lost 1 base and J lost 3, with 7 bases in between. Germline loops: CDR1 SGHNT, CDR2 YYREEE (reference sequence). A word on this clone: Its antigen is currently unknown.

As the sequencing template, cDNA was produced by extracting RNA and reverse transcribing it. Assay: immunoSEQ multiplex PCR; the TCRdb copy retains only in-frame clones and omits some. The profile shows 200,000 to 250,000 clones, roughly 64% of them singletons. The treatment is: oral pan-JAK inhibitor, 5-10 mg twice daily. Sequenced material: CD4+ T cells sorted from blood, taken at week 4, from a patient treated with tofacitinib. The sequence was obtained from a human donor with alopecia areata. The chain has TRBV5-4 and TRBJ1-2; TRBD1 is a possible D gene (6 bases). The CDR3 sequence is CASSLSGDYGYTF. CDR3 nucleotides: TGTGCCAGCAGCTTGTCAGGGGACTATGGCTACACCTTC.